These 9 T cell receptor beta chains originate from one sample sequenced in a study of T cell responses to AZD1222 COVID-19 vaccine (dated by TCRdb to about 2021). Reading the label with the study, this specimen's time point is: baseline before first vaccination. Library construction relied on the immunoSEQ multiplex PCR assay. In its TCRdb copy, this immuneACCESS table keeps in-frame sequences only and misses some clones. Where compared with another copy, unresolved V genes explain less than half of these, and the others have no known cause. The sample has roughly 120,000 clones on record, less than 90% of them singletons. Of the sample, more than 1.5% is held by the ten largest clones. This material consisted of peripheral blood, taken on day 0 of AZD1222 vaccination. These receptors came from an adult in good health.

The chain is built from TRBV7-2 and TRBJ2-1, with 12 bases lining up with TRBD2. J was trimmed by 7 bases and V by 1 base; bases with no gene match: 11. The CDR3 length is 18 residues. The V gene's germline CDR1 is SGHTA and CDR2 FQGNSA. CDR3 in DNA: TGTGCCAGCAGCTTAGGCCTAGCGGGGGGGCCAGGTCGGAATGAGCAGTTCTTC. Translated: CASSLGLAGGPGRNEQFF.

V and J are TRBV5-1 and TRBJ2-7, with 7 bases lining up with TRBD1. Germline loops: CDR1 SGHRS, CDR2 YFSETQ. The CDR3 sequence is 15 residues long. Losses at the gene ends were 4 bases for V and 5 bases for J; bases not matched to a gene: 12. The CDR3 coding sequence is TGCGCCAGCAGCCACAATACAGGGGTTATCGACGAGCAGTACTTC. This gives the protein CASSHNTGVIDEQYF.

V is TRBV4-1 and J is TRBJ2-7; 7 bases align to TRBD1. There are 16 residues in the CDR3. The trim removed 2 bases at V and 0 bases at J, leaving 7 bases unmatched. Germline V gene lookup returns CDR1 MGHRA and CDR2 YSYEKL. The CDR3 region is CASSQTPGQNSYEQYF. CDR3 in DNA: TGCGCCAGCAGCCAAACTCCGGGACAGAACTCCTACGAGCAGTACTTC.

This clone has a single count. The V gene is TRBV15, the J gene TRBJ2-2; D uncertain. V lost 0 bases, J lost 3 bases, and 5 bases lay in between. In germline, CDR1 is LNHNV, CDR2 YYDKDF (reference sequence). The CDR3 is 14 residues long. The CDR3 loop is CATSRDRYTGELFF. DNA of the CDR3: TGTGCCACCAGCAGAGATAGGTACACCGGGGAGCTGTTTTTT.

This chain links TRBV11-2 with TRBJ1-1, with no clear D. The CDR3 loop spans 16 amino acids. Deletions cut 5 bases from V and 7 bases from J, with 23 bases between. Looked up from germline, CDR1 is SGHAT and CDR2 is FQNNGV. CDR3 in amino acids: CASSPLGRRKSDEAFF. The CDR3 region has the DNA TGTGCCAGCAGCCCTCTAGGCCGGCGGAAATCGGATGAAGCTTTCTTT.

The rearrangement uses TRBV3-1 (or the pseudogene TRBV3-2) and TRBJ1-2; perhaps TRBD1 as D (6 bases). CDR1 LGHDT and CDR2 YNNKEL come from the germline V gene (reference sequence). V lost 3 bases and J 8 bases, leaving 13 bases between the germline ends. CDR3 length: 13 amino acids. The CDR3 loop is CASSHGAGAGYTF. As DNA, the CDR3 is TGTGCCAGCAGCCATGGGGCAGGGGCGGGCTACACCTTC.

The rearrangement joins TRBV7-9 to TRBJ2-1, with 12 bases identical to TRBD2. Germline trimming cut 5 bases from V and 6 bases from J; bases unmatched to any gene: 8. Germline CDR1 SEHNR, CDR2 FQNEAQ (reference sequence). The CDR3 has 16 amino acids. The CDR3 loop reads CASSPRLAGDLNEQFF. CDR3 DNA: TGTGCCAGCAGCCCCCGACTAGCGGGAGACCTCAATGAGCAGTTCTTC.

This chain joins TRBV2 and TRBJ1-2; no reliable D call. Germline CDR1 reads SNHLY; CDR2 reads FYNNEI. This CDR3 is built from 12 residues. Trimming removed 9 bases at V and 4 bases at J, with 12 bases between. The CDR3 sequence is CASQRAGYGYTF. The CDR3 coding sequence is TGTGCCAGTCAAAGGGCTGGCTATGGCTACACCTTC.

The chain carries TRBV5-6 and TRBJ1-5; D is uncertain. V shed 4 bases and J shed 1 base, with 3 bases lying between them. Germline CDR1 is SGHDT and CDR2 is YYEEEE. CDR3 length: 12 amino acids. The CDR3 is CASSGSNQPQHF. CDR3 DNA: TGTGCCAGCAGCGGGAGCAATCAGCCCCAGCATTTT.